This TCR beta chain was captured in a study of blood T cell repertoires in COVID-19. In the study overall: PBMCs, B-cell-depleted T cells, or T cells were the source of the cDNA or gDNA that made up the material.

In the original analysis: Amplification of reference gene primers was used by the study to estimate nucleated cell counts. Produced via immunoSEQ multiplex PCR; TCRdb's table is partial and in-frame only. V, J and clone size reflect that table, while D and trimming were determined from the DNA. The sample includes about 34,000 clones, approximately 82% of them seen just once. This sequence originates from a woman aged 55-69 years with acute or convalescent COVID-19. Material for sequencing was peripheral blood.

The CDR3 nucleotides are TGTGCCAGCAGTGAACGCAGGGCAAGTGGTCTTACTGAAGCTTTCTTT. Its protein product is CASSERRASGLTEAFF. The J gene is TRBJ1-1, the V gene TRBV2; maybe TRBD1 (5 bases). Germline V gene data show CDR1 as SNHLY and CDR2 as FYNNEI. V was trimmed by 2 bases and J by 5 bases, leaving 18 bases between them. This CDR3 has 16 amino acids.